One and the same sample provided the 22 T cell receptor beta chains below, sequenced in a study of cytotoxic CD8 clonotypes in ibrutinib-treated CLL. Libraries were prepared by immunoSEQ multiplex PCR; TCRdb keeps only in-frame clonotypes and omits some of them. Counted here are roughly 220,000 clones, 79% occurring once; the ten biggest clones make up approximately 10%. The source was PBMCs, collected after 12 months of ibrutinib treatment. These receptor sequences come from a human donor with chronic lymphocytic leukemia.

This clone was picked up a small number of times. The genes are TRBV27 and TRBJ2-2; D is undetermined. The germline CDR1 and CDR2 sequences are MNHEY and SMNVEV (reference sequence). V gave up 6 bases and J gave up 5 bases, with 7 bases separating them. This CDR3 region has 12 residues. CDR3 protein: CASRGITGELFF. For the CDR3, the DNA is TGTGCCAGCAGGGGGATTACCGGGGAGCTGTTTTTT.

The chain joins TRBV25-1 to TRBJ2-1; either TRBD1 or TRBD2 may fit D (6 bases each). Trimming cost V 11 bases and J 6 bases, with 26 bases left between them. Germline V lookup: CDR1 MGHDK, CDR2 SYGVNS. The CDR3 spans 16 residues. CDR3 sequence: CAPTRGPPGLPNEQFF. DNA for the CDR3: TGTGCCCCTACCAGGGGACCTCCGGGACTGCCCAATGAGCAGTTCTTC.

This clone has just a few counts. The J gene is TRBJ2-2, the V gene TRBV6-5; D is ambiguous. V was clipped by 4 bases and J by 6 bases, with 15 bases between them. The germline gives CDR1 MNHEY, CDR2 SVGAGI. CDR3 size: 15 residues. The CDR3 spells CASSFGPLGSGELFF. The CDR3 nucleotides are TGTGCCAGCAGTTTTGGGCCCCTGGGTTCCGGGGAGCTGTTTTTT.

CDR3 sequence: CATSRGDTGYYGYTF. The CDR3 DNA is TGTGCCACCAGCAGAGGGGACACAGGTTACTATGGCTACACCTTC. The chain employs TRBV15 and TRBJ1-2; D possibly corresponds to TRBD1 (6 bases). Per germline, CDR1 LNHNV and CDR2 YYDKDF (reference sequence). The CDR3 covers 15 residues. V shed 1 base and J shed 3 bases, with 12 bases lying between them.

The CDR3 loop is CASWGDSAEAFF. The CDR3 region has the DNA TGTGCCAGCTGGGGGGACAGTGCTGAAGCTTTCTTT. The chain is built from TRBV28 and TRBJ1-1, with 7 bases identical to TRBD1. The CDR3 has 12 amino acids. Germline V gene data show CDR1 as MDHEN and CDR2 as SYDVKM. The ends lost 8 bases at V and 6 bases at J; junction bases unmatched: 6.

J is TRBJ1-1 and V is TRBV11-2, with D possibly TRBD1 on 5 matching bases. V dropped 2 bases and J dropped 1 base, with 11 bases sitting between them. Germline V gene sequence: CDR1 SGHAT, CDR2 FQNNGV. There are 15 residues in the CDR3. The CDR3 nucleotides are TGTGCCAGCAGCTTATCGGGGGGATGGAACACTGAAGCTTTCTTT. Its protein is CASSLSGGWNTEAFF.

The CDR3 spells CASSYVGQSTYEQYF. For the CDR3, the DNA is TGTGCCAGCAGCTATGTTGGGCAGTCTACCTACGAGCAGTACTTC. The V gene is TRBV11-2, the J gene TRBJ2-7, with D unclear. V was clipped by 4 bases and J by 2 bases, with 15 bases between them. From germline, CDR1 is SGHAT and CDR2 FQNNGV. This CDR3 comprises 15 residues.

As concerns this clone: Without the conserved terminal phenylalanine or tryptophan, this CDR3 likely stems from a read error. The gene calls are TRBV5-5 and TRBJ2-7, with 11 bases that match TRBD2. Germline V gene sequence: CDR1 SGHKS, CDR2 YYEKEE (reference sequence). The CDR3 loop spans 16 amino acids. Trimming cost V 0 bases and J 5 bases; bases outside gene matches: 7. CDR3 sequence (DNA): TGTGCCAGCAGCTTGGAGGCTAGCGGGAGGAACCACGAGCAGTACTTA. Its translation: CASSLEASGRNHEQYL.

CDR3 coding DNA: TGTGCCAGCAGTTACTCGGGGGGAAAGTCGGAGACCCAGTACTTC. It codes for CASSYSGGKSETQYF. The J gene is TRBJ2-5, the V gene TRBV6-5; TRBD2 might be the D (6 bases). The CDR3 sequence is 15 residues long. Germline V gene sequence: CDR1 MNHEY, CDR2 SVGAGI. V was pared by 0 bases and J by 5 bases, with 13 bases between.

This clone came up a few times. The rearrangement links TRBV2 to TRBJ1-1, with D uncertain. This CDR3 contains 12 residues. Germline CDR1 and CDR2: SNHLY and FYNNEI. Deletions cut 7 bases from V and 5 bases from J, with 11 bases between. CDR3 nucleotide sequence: TGTGCCAGCAAAATAACTAGGACTGAAGCTTTCTTT. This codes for CASKITRTEAFF. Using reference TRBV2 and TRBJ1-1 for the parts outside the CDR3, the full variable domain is EPEVTQTPSHQVTQMGQEVILRCVPISNHLYFYWYRQILGQKVEFLVSFYNNEISEKSEIFDDQFSVERPDGSNFTLKIRSTKLEDSAMYFCASKITRTEAFFGQGTRLTVV.

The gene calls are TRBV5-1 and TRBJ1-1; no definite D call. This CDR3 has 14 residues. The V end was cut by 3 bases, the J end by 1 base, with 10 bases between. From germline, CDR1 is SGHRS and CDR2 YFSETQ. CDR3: CASSSTTGNTEAFF. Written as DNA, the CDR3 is TGCGCCAGCAGCTCGACGACGGGGAACACTGAAGCTTTCTTT.

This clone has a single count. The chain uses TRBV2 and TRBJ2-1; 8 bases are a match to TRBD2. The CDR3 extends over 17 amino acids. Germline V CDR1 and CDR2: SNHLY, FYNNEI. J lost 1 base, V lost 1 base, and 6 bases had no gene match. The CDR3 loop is CASSEDLSGSSYNEQFF. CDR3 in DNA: TGTGCCAGCAGTGAAGACCTGAGCGGGAGTTCCTACAATGAGCAGTTCTTC.

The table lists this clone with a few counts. CDR3 nucleotides: TGTGCCAGCAGTCCCAGACAGGGGAGGGCTTACGAGCAGTACTTC. Its protein is CASSPRQGRAYEQYF. This chain joins TRBV27 and TRBJ2-7; tentative D call: TRBD1 (8 bases). Germline-derived CDR1 and CDR2 are MNHEY and SMNVEV (reference sequence). Deletions cut 5 bases from V and 4 bases from J, with 18 bases between. This CDR3 spans 15 amino acids.

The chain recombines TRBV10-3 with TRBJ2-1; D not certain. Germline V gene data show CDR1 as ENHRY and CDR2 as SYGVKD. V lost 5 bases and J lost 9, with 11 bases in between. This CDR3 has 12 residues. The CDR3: CAISQQNSEQFF. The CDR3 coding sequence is TGTGCCATCAGTCAACAGAACAGTGAGCAGTTCTTC.

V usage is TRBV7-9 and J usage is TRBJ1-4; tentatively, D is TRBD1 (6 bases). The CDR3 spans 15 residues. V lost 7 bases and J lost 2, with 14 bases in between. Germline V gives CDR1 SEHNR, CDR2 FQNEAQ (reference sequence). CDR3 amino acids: CASNPVGGTNEKLFF. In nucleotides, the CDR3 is TGTGCCAGCAACCCGGTGGGGGGCACTAATGAAAAACTGTTTTTT.

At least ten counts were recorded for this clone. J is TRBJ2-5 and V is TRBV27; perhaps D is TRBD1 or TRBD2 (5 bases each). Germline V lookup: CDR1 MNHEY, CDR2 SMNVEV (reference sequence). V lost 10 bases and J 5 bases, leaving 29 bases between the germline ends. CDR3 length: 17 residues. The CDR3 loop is CATSSDRDRRPGETQYF. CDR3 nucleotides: TGTGCCACTTCCTCCGACCGGGACCGACGTCCCGGGGAGACCCAGTACTTC.

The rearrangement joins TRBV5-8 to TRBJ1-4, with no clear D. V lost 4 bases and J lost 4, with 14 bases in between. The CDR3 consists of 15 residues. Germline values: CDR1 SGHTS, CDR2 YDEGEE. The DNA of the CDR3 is TGTGCCAGCAGCCCCAAGGCTGCATTTAATGAAAAACTGTTTTTT. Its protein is CASSPKAAFNEKLFF.

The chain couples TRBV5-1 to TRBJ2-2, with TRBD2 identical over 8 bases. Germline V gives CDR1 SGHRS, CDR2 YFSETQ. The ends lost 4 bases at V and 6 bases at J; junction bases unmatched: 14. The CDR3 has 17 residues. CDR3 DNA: TGCGCCAGCAGCCCTCCGGGCCGGGAGGGCCTCGCCGGGGAGCTGTTTTTT. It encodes CASSPPGREGLAGELFF.

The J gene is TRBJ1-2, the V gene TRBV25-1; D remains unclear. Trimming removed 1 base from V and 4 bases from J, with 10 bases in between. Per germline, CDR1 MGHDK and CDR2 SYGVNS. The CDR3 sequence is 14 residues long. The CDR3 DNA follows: TGTGCCAGCAGTGAATCGCTAGCAGGCTATGGCTACACCTTC. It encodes CASSESLAGYGYTF.

For the CDR3, the DNA is TGCGCCAGCAGCCAAGAACATAGCACAGATACGCAGTATTTT. It codes for CASSQEHSTDTQYF. The V and J genes are TRBV4-1 and TRBJ2-3, with D unresolved. Trimming left V 0 bases short and J 0 bases short, with 4 bases between. This CDR3 is 14 amino acids long. From germline, CDR1 is MGHRA and CDR2 YSYEKL.

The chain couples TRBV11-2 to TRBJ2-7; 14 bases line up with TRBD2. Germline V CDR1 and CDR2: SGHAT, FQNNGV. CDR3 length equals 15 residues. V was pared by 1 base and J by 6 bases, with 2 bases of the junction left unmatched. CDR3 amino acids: CASSLAGLAGVEQYF. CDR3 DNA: TGTGCCAGCAGCTTAGCGGGACTAGCGGGAGTCGAGCAGTACTTC.

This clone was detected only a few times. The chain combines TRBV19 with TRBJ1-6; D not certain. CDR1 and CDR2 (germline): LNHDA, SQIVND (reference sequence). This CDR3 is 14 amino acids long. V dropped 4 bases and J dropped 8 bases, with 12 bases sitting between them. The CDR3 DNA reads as TGTGCCAGTAGTACGGGGTGGCAGGATTCACCCCTCCACTTT. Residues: CASSTGWQDSPLHF.